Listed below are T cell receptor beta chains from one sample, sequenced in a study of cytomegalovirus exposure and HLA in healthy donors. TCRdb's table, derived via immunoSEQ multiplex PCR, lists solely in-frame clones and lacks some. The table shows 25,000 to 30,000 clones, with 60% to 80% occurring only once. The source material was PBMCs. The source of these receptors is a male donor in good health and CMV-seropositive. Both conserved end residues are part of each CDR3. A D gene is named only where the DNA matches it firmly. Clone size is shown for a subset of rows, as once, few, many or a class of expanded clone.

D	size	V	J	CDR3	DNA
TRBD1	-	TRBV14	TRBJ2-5	CASSPRDRGLETQYF	TGTGCCAGCAGCCCCCGGGACAGGGGGTTAGAGACCCAGTACTTC
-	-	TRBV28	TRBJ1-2	CASSSVYGYTF	TGTGCCAGCAGTTCGGTCTATGGCTACACCTTC
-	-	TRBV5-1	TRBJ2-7	CASSFVSGGSYEQYF	TGCGCCAGCAGCTTTGTATCTGGCGGCTCCTACGAGCAGTACTTC
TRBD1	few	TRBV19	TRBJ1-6	CASSIRPDRGTNSPLHF	TGTGCCAGTAGTATTAGGCCAGACAGGGGTACGAATTCACCCCTCCACTTT
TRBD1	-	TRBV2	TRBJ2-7	CASSEDRGDFYEQYF	TGTGCCAGCAGTGAAGACAGGGGTGACTTTTACGAGCAGTACTTC
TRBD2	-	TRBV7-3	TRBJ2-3	CASSLRVGRGTDTQYF	TGTGCCAGCAGCTTAAGAGTGGGGAGGGGAACAGATACGCAGTATTTT
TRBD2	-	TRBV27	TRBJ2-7	CASSGLAELSSYEQYF	TGTGCCAGCAGTGGACTAGCGGAGTTAAGCTCCTACGAGCAGTACTTC
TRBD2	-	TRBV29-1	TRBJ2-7	CSPRVASGSRLKTETYEQYF	TGCAGCCCCAGGGTGGCTAGCGGGAGTCGCTTGAAAACCGAAACCTACGAGCAGTACTTC
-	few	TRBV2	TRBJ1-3	CASSGGRVSAGNTIYF	TGTGCCAGCAGTGGGGGGCGGGTCTCGGCTGGAAACACCATATATTTT
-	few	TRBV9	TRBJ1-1	CASSASSVSFPGAFF	TGTGCCAGCAGCGCATCTTCTGTAAGCTTTCCGGGGGCTTTCTTT
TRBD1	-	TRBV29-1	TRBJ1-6	CSVGQGGNSPLHF	TGCAGCGTAGGACAGGGAGGTAATTCACCCCTCCACTTT
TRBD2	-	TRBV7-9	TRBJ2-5	CASSLGGLAGSQETQYF	TGTGCCAGCAGCTTAGGGGGACTAGCGGGATCCCAAGAGACCCAGTACTTC
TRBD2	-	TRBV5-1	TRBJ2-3	CASSDTSGTDTQYF	TGCGCCAGCAGCGACACTAGCGGCACAGATACGCAGTATTTT
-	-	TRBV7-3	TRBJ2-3	CASSLSIGSGADTQYF	TGTGCCAGCAGCTTATCGATCGGTAGCGGCGCAGATACGCAGTATTTT
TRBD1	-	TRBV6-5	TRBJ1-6	CASSGRDRNSPLHF	TGTGCCAGCAGCGGCCGGGACAGGAATTCACCCCTCCACTTT
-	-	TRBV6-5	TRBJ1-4	CASRRQVDEKLFF	TGTGCCAGCAGGCGACAGGTAGATGAAAAACTGTTTTTT
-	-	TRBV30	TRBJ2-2	CAWRPANTGELFF	TGTGCCTGGAGGCCGGCGAACACCGGGGAGCTGTTTTTT
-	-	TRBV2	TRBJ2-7	CASLGAGTNYEQYF	TGTGCCTCCCTGGGTGCGGGAACTAATTACGAGCAGTACTTC
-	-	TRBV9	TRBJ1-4	CASSVGGGFNEKLFF	TGTGCCAGCAGCGTAGGCGGGGGGTTCAATGAAAAACTGTTTTTT
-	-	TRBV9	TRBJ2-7	CASSVATGSAEQYF	TGTGCCAGCAGCGTAGCGACAGGCTCGGCCGAGCAGTACTTC
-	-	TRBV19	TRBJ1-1	CASSYKNTEAFF	TGTGCCAGTAGCTATAAGAACACTGAAGCTTTCTTT
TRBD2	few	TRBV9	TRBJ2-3	CASTNSGNRYTDTQYF	TGTGCCAGCACCAATAGCGGGAATCGGTACACAGATACGCAGTATTTT
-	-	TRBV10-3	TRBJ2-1	CAISAGDNEQFF	TGTGCCATCAGTGCGGGGGACAATGAGCAGTTCTTC
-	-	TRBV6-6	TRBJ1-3	CASSYSAVNTGNTIYF	TGTGCCAGCAGTTACTCTGCAGTTAACACTGGAAACACCATATATTTT
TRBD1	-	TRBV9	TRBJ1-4	CASSTRQGTTNEKLFF	TGTGCCAGCAGCACCCGACAGGGTACAACTAATGAAAAACTGTTTTTT
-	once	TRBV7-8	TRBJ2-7	CASSLEVGGEQYF	TGTGCCAGCAGCTTAGAAGTAGGGGGAGAGCAGTACTTC
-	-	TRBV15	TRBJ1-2	CATSRDREVVYGYTF	TGTGCCACCAGCAGAGATAGAGAGGTAGTCTATGGCTACACCTTC
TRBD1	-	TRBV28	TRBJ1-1	CASNLGTGWTEAFF	TGTGCCAGCAACCTCGGGACAGGGTGGACTGAAGCTTTCTTT
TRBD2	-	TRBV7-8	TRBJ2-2	CASSLSSGGAGTGELFF	TGTGCCAGCAGCTTATCTAGCGGGGGGGCTGGCACCGGGGAGCTGTTTTTT
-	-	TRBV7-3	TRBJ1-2	CAGSGLYGYTF	TGTGCCGGTTCGGGGTTATATGGCTACACCTTC
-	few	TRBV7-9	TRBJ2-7	CASSLGSSPRSYEQYF	TGTGCCAGCAGCTTAGGCTCCAGCCCACGGAGCTACGAGCAGTACTTC
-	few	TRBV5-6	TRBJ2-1	CASGGGRSYNEQFF	TGTGCCAGCGGGGGGGGGCGTTCGTACAATGAGCAGTTCTTC
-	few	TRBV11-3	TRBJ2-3	CASSLDRQLAYTDTQYF	TGTGCCAGCAGCTTAGACAGACAGCTCGCCTACACAGATACGCAGTATTTT
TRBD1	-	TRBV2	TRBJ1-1	CAGQGNTEAFF	TGTGCCGGACAGGGGAACACTGAAGCTTTCTTT
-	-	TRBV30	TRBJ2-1	CAWRDFYNEQFF	TGTGCCTGGAGAGACTTCTACAATGAGCAGTTCTTC
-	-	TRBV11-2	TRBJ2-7	CASSLQGAQPYEQYF	TGTGCCAGCAGCCTCCAAGGGGCTCAGCCCTACGAGCAGTACTTC